The rows below give T cell receptor beta chains drawn from one sample of a study of cytomegalovirus exposure and HLA in healthy donors. Profiling relied on immunoSEQ multiplex PCR, and the TCRdb table lists in-frame clones only, not all of them. The profile covers approximately 70,000 clones, with about 93% appearing a single time and 3% to 3.5% taken by the ten largest. What was sequenced was PBMCs. These receptors were obtained from a woman aged 18-29 years in good health and CMV-seropositive. Both conserved end residues are part of each CDR3. The D gene is left open where the match is weak. A row's size may be missing; if present it is once, few, many or a size class.

TRBD2 | TRBJ2-1 | TRBV14 | . | TGTGCCAGCAGCCAAGGGACTAGATCCTACAATGAGCAGTTCTTC | CASSQGTRSYNEQFF
. | TRBJ1-1 | TRBV28 | . | TGTGCCAGCAGTAGTTACCAGGGAGGGGGCACTGAAGCTTTCTTT | CASSSYQGGGTEAFF
. | TRBJ2-7 | TRBV7-6 | . | TGTGCCAGCAGCTTAGTTACTACCCGGACAGCCTACGAGCAGTACTTC | CASSLVTTRTAYEQYF
TRBD2 | TRBJ2-1 | TRBV27 | . | TGTGCCAGCAGTTTAGGGTCTAGCGGGAGGTACAATGAGCAGTTCTTC | CASSLGSSGRYNEQFF
TRBD2 | TRBJ2-5 | TRBV2 | . | TGTGCCAGCAGTCGAGGGCTAGCGGGAGGGCGGGAGGAGACCCAGTACTTC | CASSRGLAGGREETQYF
. | TRBJ1-1 | TRBV9 | . | TGTGCCAGCAGCGTAGTCGAGGAGAACACTGAAGCTTTCTTT | CASSVVEENTEAFF
. | TRBJ2-5 | TRBV28 | . | TGTGCCAGCAGCCTCGGACAGCAAGAGACCCAGTACTTC | CASSLGQQETQYF
TRBD1 | TRBJ1-1 | TRBV6-5 | . | TGTGCCAGCAGTGCGGACAGGGGGCAAGCTTTCTTT | CASSADRGQAFF
TRBD2 | TRBJ2-5 | TRBV27 | . | TGTGCCAGCAGTCCGTCTAAGCGGGGAGATCAAGAGACCCAGTACTTC | CASSPSKRGDQETQYF
. | TRBJ1-4 | TRBV7-2 | . | TGTGCCAGCAGCCTCAGAGGTGATTTCGCACTTGGAAAACTGTTTTTT | CASSLRGDFALGKLFF
. | TRBJ1-6 | TRBV28 | . | TGTGCCAGCAGACCCCGGACGGGGAGCTCCTATAATTCACCCCTCCACTTT | CASRPRTGSSYNSPLHF
TRBD1 | TRBJ2-5 | TRBV19 | . | TGTGCCAGTAGTATAAGTGGGACAGGGACGGAAAAGACCCAGTACTTC | CASSISGTGTEKTQYF
. | TRBJ2-2 | TRBV9 | . | TGTGCCAGCAGCGTAGATACAGGGCCGCCCGGGGAGCTGTTTTTT | CASSVDTGPPGELFF
TRBD1 | TRBJ2-5 | TRBV5-1 | . | TGCGCCAGCAGCCTGACAGGGACCCAAGAGACCCAGTACTTC | CASSLTGTQETQYF
. | TRBJ2-6 | TRBV5-1 | . | TGCGCCAGCAGCTTGGGGCAGGGGTTCTCTGGGGCCAACGTCCTGACTTTC | CASSLGQGFSGANVLTF
. | TRBJ2-7 | TRBV7-9 | . | TGTGCCAGCACCTCCCCGACAGGCAGTATCTACGAGCAGTACTTC | CASTSPTGSIYEQYF
. | TRBJ1-4 | TRBV6-1 | . | TGTGCCAGCAGTGCGATGGGGGGGGGTAATGAAAAACTGTTTTTT | CASSAMGGGNEKLFF
. | TRBJ1-6 | TRBV7-3 | . | TGTGCCAGCAGCTCGGATCCTAGCAATTCACCCCTCCACTTT | CASSSDPSNSPLHF
. | TRBJ2-1 | TRBV7-6 | once | TGTGCCAGCAGCTTAGCGTCTGGGGGGGCCCTTCGATACAATGAGCAGTTCTTC | CASSLASGGALRYNEQFF
TRBD2 | TRBJ2-1 | TRBV19 | few | TGTGCCAGTGGGACTAGCGGGGGGAGTTACCTACCCTACAATGAGCAGTTCTTC | CASGTSGGSYLPYNEQFF
TRBD2 | TRBJ2-7 | TRBV4-2 | . | TGTGCCAGCAGCCAAGGGGGGACTACAATCTACGAGCAGTACTTC | CASSQGGTTIYEQYF
TRBD2 | TRBJ2-1 | TRBV4-2 | once | TGTGCCAGCAGCCAAGAGGCTAGCGGATATGAGCAGTTCTTC | CASSQEASGYEQFF
. | TRBJ2-4 | TRBV9 | . | TGTGCCAGCAGCGCAAACAGGGCCACAGCCAAAAACATTCAGTACTTC | CASSANRATAKNIQYF
. | TRBJ1-1 | TRBV5-5 | . | TGTGCCAGCAGCTTGGCCAGGGTGAGGACTGAAGCTTTCTTT | CASSLARVRTEAFF
TRBD1 | TRBJ1-5 | TRBV6-5 | . | TGTGCCAGCAGGCAGGACAGGGGGAGCAATCAGCCCCAGCATTTT | CASRQDRGSNQPQHF
. | TRBJ1-6 | TRBV5-6 | . | TGTGCCAGCAGCAGGCGGGCGACCAATTCACCCCTCCACTTT | CASSRRATNSPLHF
TRBD2 | TRBJ2-1 | TRBV7-2 | . | TGTGCCAGCAGCTATACTAGCGGAGTATACAATGAGCAGTTCTTC | CASSYTSGVYNEQFF
TRBD1 | TRBJ1-2 | TRBV27 | . | TGTGCCAGCAGGATGAAACCGGGACAGGGGGCGATCCATGGCTACACCTTC | CASRMKPGQGAIHGYTF
. | TRBJ2-5 | TRBV29-1 | . | TGCAGCGTTGAAAGACAGGTTTTGGTCGAAGAGACCCAGTACTTC | CSVERQVLVEETQYF
. | TRBJ2-7 | TRBV14 | . | TGTGCCAGCAGCCAAGATCCTCGACTAGCCTACGAGCAGTACTTC | CASSQDPRLAYEQYF
. | TRBJ2-7 | TRBV9 | . | TGTGCCAGCAGCGTAGGAGTAGCAATCAACAGGGTCCACGAGCAGTACTTC | CASSVGVAINRVHEQYF
. | TRBJ1-2 | TRBV6-5 | . | TGTGCCAGCAGTTACGGTAGCAGAACTAACTATGGCTACACCTTC | CASSYGSRTNYGYTF
TRBD2 | TRBJ2-3 | TRBV27 | . | TGTGCCAGCAGTTTATCGTTGCCGGGAGGGCTAGATACGCAGTATTTT | CASSLSLPGGLDTQYF
TRBD1 | TRBJ1-2 | TRBV19 | . | TGTGCCAGTAGTATTTTTAGGGACAGATTCTATGGCTACACCTTC | CASSIFRDRFYGYTF
. | TRBJ2-2 | TRBV4-1 | . | TGCGCCAGCAGCCAAGAGGATTATCGGACATTAAACACCGGGGAGCTGTTTTTT | CASSQEDYRTLNTGELFF
TRBD1 | TRBJ2-7 | TRBV4-1 | . | TGCGCCAGCAGCCAGGCCGGGACAGGGATCCACGAGCAGTACTTC | CASSQAGTGIHEQYF
. | TRBJ2-7 | TRBV5-1 | . | TGCGCCAGCAGCTTGACAGGGTCCTACGAGCAGTACTTC | CASSLTGSYEQYF
. | TRBJ2-1 | TRBV27 | . | TGTGCCAGCAGTTTACTGGTAGACAATGAGCAGTTCTTC | CASSLLVDNEQFF
. | TRBJ1-1 | TRBV5-1 | . | TGCGCCAGCAGCTTTAGGGGGATGAACACTGAAGCTTTCTTT | CASSFRGMNTEAFF
TRBD2 | TRBJ2-1 | TRBV7-6 | . | TGTGCCAGCAGCTTAGTATTTAGCGGGCAGGGACGTGAGCAGTTCTTC | CASSLVFSGQGREQFF
. | TRBJ1-1 | TRBV25-1 | . | TGTGCCAGCAGTGAGTCTACAGGGCCTAGGTTGAACACTGAAGCTTTCTTT | CASSESTGPRLNTEAFF
. | TRBJ1-1 | TRBV5-4 | once | TGTGCCAGCAGCTTGGGCCTACAGGGCCCCATAGCTTTCTTT | CASSLGLQGPIAFF
TRBD2 | TRBJ2-2 | TRBV19 | . | TGTGCCAGTAGCCCACGAAGCGGGAGGGCCGGCACCGGGGAGCTGTTTTTT | CASSPRSGRAGTGELFF
TRBD1 | TRBJ2-7 | TRBV9 | once | TGTGCCAGCAGCGTAGACCCAGGGGGAAGCTCCTACGAGCAGTACTTC | CASSVDPGGSSYEQYF
TRBD2 | TRBJ2-7 | TRBV2 | . | TGTGCCAGCTCCGATATAGCGGGAGTATACGAGCAGTACTTC | CASSDIAGVYEQYF
. | TRBJ1-4 | TRBV7-9 | . | TGTGCCAGCAGCTCCTCAGGGCGGAGTGAAAAACTGTTTTTT | CASSSSGRSEKLFF
. | TRBJ1-5 | TRBV19 | . | TGTGCCAGTAACTACCAGCCCCAGCATTTT | CASNYQPQHF
. | TRBJ2-3 | TRBV2 | . | TGTGCCACCTCCCAACGGGGGGATACGCAGTATTTT | CATSQRGDTQYF
TRBD1 | TRBJ1-1 | TRBV28 | . | TGTGCCAGCAGGGGAGGACAGGTGAACACTGAAGCTTTCTTT | CASRGGQVNTEAFF
. | TRBJ1-1 | TRBV6-5 | . | TGTGCCAGCAGTTACTCACTGACTGCTTTCACTGAAGCTTTCTTT | CASSYSLTAFTEAFF
. | TRBJ2-5 | TRBV28 | . | TGTGCCAGCACCCTAGGGGGAGGGAAGGCCCAGTACTTC | CASTLGGGKAQYF
. | TRBJ2-7 | TRBV28 | . | TGTGCCAGCAGTTTATACAGGGAGATCTCCTACGAGCAGTACTTC | CASSLYREISYEQYF
. | TRBJ2-2 | TRBV6-5 | . | TGTGCCAGCAGTTACTCGTTGGAGGGGGCAACCGGGGAGCTGTTTTTT | CASSYSLEGATGELFF
. | TRBJ1-2 | TRBV4-1 | few | TGCGCCAGCCGAAGGACTGATCAGAACTATGGCTACACCTTC | CASRRTDQNYGYTF